Listed here is a single T cell receptor (beta chain). Germline lookup yields CDR1 MNHNS and CDR2 SASEGT. V was shortened by 2 bases and J by 3 bases, with 20 bases between the two germline ends. The CDR3 extends over 17 amino acids. This sample is drawn from a study of blood T cell repertoires in COVID-19. Study-wide background: From the United States, Italy and Spain came samples of acute and convalescent COVID-19. Sources were T cells, B-cell-depleted T cells, or PBMCs; the material itself was cDNA or gDNA.

Patients in Seattle were enrolled during active infection, then followed longitudinally. Original handling: By means of reference gene primer amplification, nucleated cell counts were estimated. The assay was immunoSEQ multiplex PCR, and TCRdb's table has in-frame clones only and misses some. V and J calls plus clone size are reproduced from that table; the DNA served to infer D and trimming. The sample lists about 240,000 clones; 81% were seen once. The clonotype originates from an elderly woman with COVID-19, enrolled during active disease. The sequenced material came from peripheral blood. The chain recombines TRBV6-1 with TRBJ2-7, with a weak D call TRBD1 (6 bases). The DNA for the CDR3 is TGTGCCAGCAGTGAATGGGTGATCCAGGGGATAGTCTACGAGCAGTACTTC. As protein: CASSEWVIQGIVYEQYF.